This T cell receptor (beta chain) was documented in a study of low-dose radiotherapy and immunotherapy resistance in tumors. At the level of the study: Every day for four cycles from cycle 1 day 1, patients took 300 mg of oral aspirin.

The time point: before trial treatment. Primers targeting TRAV and TRBV primed first-strand cDNA, covering alpha and beta chains. It was with a constant-region primer and a V-primer adapter that TCRs were amplified over 20 PCR cycles. In vitro transcription served to amplify the mRNA that had been isolated. TCRdb re-analysed the reads in MiXCR, keeping a single row per CDR3 protein. The sample includes approximately 70,000 distinct CDR3 sequences, less than 40% of them seen just once. Looked up from germline, CDR1 is MDHEN and CDR2 is SYDVKM. CDR3 size: 16 residues. Trimming left V 3 bases short and J 6 bases short, with 21 bases between.

The chain joins TRBV28 to TRBJ2-7; the D call may be TRBD1 or TRBD2 (6 bases each). The sequence was obtained from a female donor with ovarian cancer. Source: PBMCs, taken before treatment. CDR3 bases: TGTGCCAGCAGTTTGCTAATCTCCGGGGGCCCTCGCGAGCAGTACTTC. Translating it yields CASSLLISGGPREQYF.